These 30 T cell receptor beta chains originate from one sample sequenced in a study of T cells after yellow fever vaccination. TCRdb reprocessed the 5' RACE reads with MiXCR, giving one entry per CDR3 protein. In the table there are under 600,000 distinct CDR3 sequences, about 13% of which are singletons. The source material was PBMCs, sampled on the day of the yellow fever booster vaccination. The source of these receptors is a man younger than 45 who received the YFV17D yellow fever vaccine.

This clonotype turned up a few times. The V gene is TRBV3-1, the J gene TRBJ2-7; D possibly corresponds to TRBD1 (5 bases). Germline loops: CDR1 LGHDT, CDR2 YNNKEL (reference sequence). Trimming left V 3 bases short and J 4 bases short, with 19 bases between. This CDR3 has 16 residues. CDR3 residues: CASSHRFQGTAYEQYF. DNA of the CDR3: TGTGCCAGCAGCCATCGCTTCCAGGGAACGGCGTACGAGCAGTACTTC.

In this sample, this clonotype turned up a few times. The chain combines TRBV7-2 with TRBJ2-7, with 7 bases matching TRBD2. CDR3 length: 16 amino acids. Germline V gene data show CDR1 as SGHTA and CDR2 as FQGNSA. V was clipped by 1 base and J by 2 bases; unmatched bases: 8. CDR3 sequence: CASSLGMPSGTYEQYF. The CDR3 DNA reads as TGTGCCAGCAGCTTAGGTATGCCTAGCGGTACCTACGAGCAGTACTTC.

This clonotype was observed at least ten times. The chain joins TRBV20-1 to TRBJ2-3, with 8 bases fitting TRBD1. The CDR3 covers 12 residues. CDR1 is DFQATT and CDR2 is SNEGSKA in the germline V gene (reference sequence). V was pared by 3 bases and J by 9 bases, with 5 bases of the junction left unmatched. Here the CDR3 DNA reads TGCAGTGCTAGTGCGGACAGGGCCACGCAGTATTTT. The encoded protein is CSASADRATQYF.

The chain carries TRBV20-1 and TRBJ2-7, with D possibly being TRBD1 or TRBD2 (5 bases each). The CDR3 consists of 13 residues. V lost 0 bases and J 2 bases, leaving 8 bases between the germline ends. Germline assignment: CDR1 DFQATT and CDR2 SNEGSKA (reference sequence). The CDR3 DNA sequence: TGCAGTGCTAGAGATATGGGGGCCTACGAGCAGTACTTC. Translating it yields CSARDMGAYEQYF.

This chain connects TRBV20-1 to TRBJ2-3, with TRBD2 identical over 13 bases. The CDR3 loop spans 12 amino acids. V lost 6 bases, J lost 8 bases, and 2 bases stayed unmatched. CDR1 DFQATT and CDR2 SNEGSKA come from the germline V gene (reference sequence). The CDR3 DNA follows: TGCAGTGCAAGGACTAGCGGGAGTACGCAGTATTTT. Amino acids: CSARTSGSTQYF.

This chain connects TRBV5-4 to TRBJ2-6; D gene unclear. Germline CDR1 and CDR2: SGHNT and YYREEE (reference sequence). The CDR3 is made up of 17 amino acids. The V and J ends lost 6 bases and 0 bases respectively, with 16 bases between them. In DNA, the CDR3 is TGTGCCAGCAACGGTGGCGCCGACTCCTCTGGGGCCAACGTCCTGACTTTC. This codes for CASNGGADSSGANVLTF.

This clonotype was seen a handful of times. The J gene is TRBJ2-5, the V gene TRBV7-9; 12 nucleotides line up with TRBD2. Germline loops: CDR1 SEHNR, CDR2 FQNEAQ (reference sequence). CDR3 length: 16 residues. V was pared by 4 bases and J by 2 bases, with 5 bases of the junction left unmatched. The CDR3 reads CASSSSGRARQETQYF. CDR3 DNA sequence: TGTGCCAGCAGCTCTAGCGGGAGGGCCCGACAAGAGACCCAGTACTTC. Variable domain in full (rest from reference TRBV7-9 and TRBJ2-5): DTGVSQNPRHKITKRGQNVTFRCDPISEHNRLYWYRQTLGQGPEFLTYFQNEAQLEKSRLLSDRFSAERPKGSFSTLEIQRTEQGDSAMYLCASSSSGRARQETQYFGPGTRLLVL.

The chain joins TRBV12-3 or TRBV12-4 to TRBJ1-2; unclear D gene. The CDR3 contains 12 residues. V shed 4 bases and J shed 8 bases, with 11 bases lying between them. The CDR3 sequence: CASSWRTQGYTF. The CDR3 DNA follows: TGTGCCAGCAGTTGGCGCACCCAAGGCTACACCTTC.

The chain combines TRBV20-1 with TRBJ1-3, with D perhaps TRBD1 (5 bases). The CDR3 extends over 13 amino acids. Germline values: CDR1 DFQATT, CDR2 SNEGSKA (reference sequence). The V and J ends lost 3 bases and 3 bases respectively, with 9 bases between them. CDR3 DNA: TGCAGTGCTAGTCGCGGGGGTGGAAACACCATATATTTT. As protein: CSASRGGGNTIYF.

This clonotype has more than one count but fewer than ten. The rearrangement uses TRBV29-1 and TRBJ2-1; 9 bases agree with TRBD1. J gave up 1 base and V 5 bases, and 9 bases lay outside the gene matches. The CDR3 sequence is 16 residues long. Germline V gene sequence: CDR1 SQVTM, CDR2 ANQGSEA. This CDR3 reads CSVTKPGQGSYNEQFF. CDR3 sequence (DNA): TGCAGCGTTACTAAACCGGGACAGGGATCCTACAATGAGCAGTTCTTC.

This clonotype was seen a few times. The V gene is TRBV14, the J gene TRBJ2-7, with 7 bases that match TRBD1. The CDR3 length is 17 residues. CDR1 SGHDN and CDR2 FVKESK come from the germline V gene. V shed 1 base and J 3 bases; nucleotides not matched to a gene: 12. DNA for the CDR3: TGTGCCAGCAGCCAAGGGTTAAGGGGACAGACAAACTACGAGCAGTACTTC. Amino acid sequence: CASSQGLRGQTNYEQYF.

This clonotype was observed a handful of times. This chain uses TRBV6-2 or TRBV6-3 with TRBJ1-5, with 9 bases aligning to TRBD1. The CDR3 totals 16 residues. Germline V gene data show CDR1 as MNHEY and CDR2 as SVGEGT. Trimming at V came to 6 bases and at J to 2 bases, leaving 8 bases not matched to a gene. For the CDR3, the DNA is TGTGCCAGCAGGACAGGGGGAATTGGGGGCAATCAGCCCCAGCATTTT. Translated, it gives CASRTGGIGGNQPQHF.

This clonotype was detected a few times. J is TRBJ2-5 and V is TRBV10-3, with 7 bases aligning to TRBD1. Germline lookup yields CDR1 ENHRY and CDR2 SYGVKD. The CDR3 has 15 amino acids. V shed 3 bases, J shed 2 bases, and the junction held 6 bases outside the gene matches. The CDR3, as DNA: TGTGCCATCAGTGACGAAGGCAGGGGGCAAGAGACCCAGTACTTC. This translates into CAISDEGRGQETQYF.

J is TRBJ1-2 and V is TRBV5-4; no clear D gene. This CDR3 spans 15 amino acids. With 3 bases removed from V and 1 base from J, the gap between germline ends came to 13 bases. CDR1 SGHNT and CDR2 YYREEE come from the germline V gene (reference sequence). CDR3 in DNA: TGTGCCAGCAGCTCTCCAGGAGCCCTTAACTATGGCTACACCTTC. Encoded protein: CASSSPGALNYGYTF.

The V and J genes are TRBV29-1 and TRBJ1-2; D not resolved. This CDR3 contains 12 residues. Germline V gene data show CDR1 as SQVTM and CDR2 as ANQGSEA. Trimming cost V 3 bases and J 4 bases, with 9 bases left between them. CDR3 sequence: CSVEAGVYGYTF. CDR3 coding DNA: TGCAGCGTTGAGGCAGGAGTCTATGGCTACACCTTC.

The chain is built from TRBV20-1 and TRBJ2-2; no definite D call. CDR3 length: 13 amino acids. V was cut by 2 bases and J by 3 bases, with 7 bases left in between. Germline CDR1 is DFQATT and CDR2 is SNEGSKA (reference sequence). In DNA form, the CDR3 reads TGCAGTGCTAGACTCGAAGACACCGGGGAGCTGTTTTTT. Its protein is CSARLEDTGELFF.

The V gene is TRBV6-2 or TRBV6-3, the J gene TRBJ2-1; the match to TRBD2 covers 15 bases. This CDR3 contains 19 residues. The V gene's germline CDR1 is MNHEY and CDR2 SVGEGT. V lost 6 bases, J lost 0 bases, and 9 bases stayed unmatched. The CDR3 spells CASSGTGTSGGSSYNEQFF. Here the CDR3 DNA reads TGTGCCAGCAGCGGGACCGGGACTAGCGGGGGGAGCTCCTACAATGAGCAGTTCTTC.

In this sample, this clonotype turned up a few times. The rearrangement joins TRBV5-5 to TRBJ2-5; TRBD1 or TRBD2 may be the D gene (5 bases each). Deletions cut 4 bases from V and 2 bases from J, with 12 bases between. This CDR3 region has 14 residues. CDR1 is SGHKS and CDR2 is YYEKEE in the germline V gene (reference sequence). In DNA, the CDR3 is TGTGCCAGCAGCACCCCGGGACGGCAAGAGACCCAGTACTTC. Translation: CASSTPGRQETQYF.

The chain uses TRBV10-1 and TRBJ2-7; D gene ambiguous. The CDR3 has 14 amino acids. With 2 bases removed from V and 2 bases from J, the gap between germline ends came to 10 bases. Germline CDR1 and CDR2: WNHNN and SYGVQD (reference sequence). The CDR3 reads CASSEGPPPYEQYF. CDR3 bases: TGCGCCAGCAGTGAGGGACCGCCGCCCTACGAGCAGTACTTC.

This chain connects TRBV6-1 to TRBJ1-6, with TRBD1 matching 7 bases. There are 15 residues in the CDR3. Germline trimming cut 6 bases from V and 7 bases from J; bases unmatched to any gene: 9. Germline assignment: CDR1 MNHNS and CDR2 SASEGT. CDR3 in amino acids: CASRRQGRRNSPLHF. The DNA for the CDR3 is TGTGCCAGCAGGCGACAGGGTCGGAGGAATTCACCCCTCCACTTT.

The CDR3 sequence is CASAGRSGSAYNEQFF. DNA of the CDR3: TGTGCCAGCGCAGGGAGGAGCGGGAGTGCGTACAATGAGCAGTTCTTC. The J gene is TRBJ2-1, the V gene TRBV14, with 8 bases lining up with TRBD2. After removal of 8 bases from V and 4 bases from J, the junction contained 13 bases not matched to a gene. CDR3 length: 16 residues. Germline V gives CDR1 SGHDN, CDR2 FVKESK.

This clonotype was counted at least ten times. The chain is built from TRBV6-2 or TRBV6-3 and TRBJ2-7, with 8 bases that match TRBD2. With 5 bases clipped from V and 2 bases from J, the junction kept 2 bases outside the gene matches. CDR3 length: 13 amino acids. Germline assignment: CDR1 MNHEY and CDR2 SVGEGT. This CDR3 reads CASSKGLAYEQYF. CDR3 coding DNA: TGTGCCAGCAGTAAGGGACTAGCCTACGAGCAGTACTTC.

This clonotype was seen more than once but under ten times. This chain connects TRBV5-1 to TRBJ2-3; D is ambiguous. V was clipped by 0 bases and J by 6 bases, with 14 bases between them. The CDR3 loop spans 15 amino acids. The germline CDR1 and CDR2 sequences are SGHRS and YFSETQ. CDR3: CASSLVAFPSDTQYF. DNA of the CDR3: TGCGCCAGCAGCTTGGTGGCGTTTCCCTCCGATACGCAGTATTTT. The full variable domain, rest sourced from reference TRBV5-1 and TRBJ2-3, is KAGVTQTPRYLIKTRGQQVTLSCSPISGHRSVSWYQQTPGQGLQFLFEYFSETQRNKGNFPGRFSGRQFSNSRSEMNVSTLELGDSALYLCASSLVAFPSDTQYFGPGTRLTVL.

The CDR3: CASSDSLSGDTQYF. The CDR3 DNA is TGTGCCAGCAGTGACTCCCTTAGCGGAGATACGCAGTATTTT. J is TRBJ2-3 and V is TRBV6-4; D is possibly TRBD2 (6 bases). Deletions cut 0 bases from V and 5 bases from J, with 9 bases between. Germline CDR1 reads MRHNA; CDR2 reads SNTAGT. The CDR3 runs 14 residues.

This clonotype showed up just a few times. This sequence joins TRBV3-1 and TRBJ1-2; D is possibly TRBD1 (5 bases). Germline V CDR1 and CDR2: LGHDT, YNNKEL (reference sequence). The CDR3 loop spans 12 amino acids. With 5 bases removed from V and 7 bases from J, the gap between germline ends came to 11 bases. CDR3 sequence: CASSETGGGYTF. The CDR3 region has the DNA TGTGCCAGCAGCGAAACGGGGGGTGGCTACACCTTC.

The genes are TRBV5-1 and TRBJ2-3, with unresolved D. V dropped 0 bases and J dropped 5 bases, with 7 bases sitting between them. This CDR3 is built from 13 residues. Germline values: CDR1 SGHRS, CDR2 YFSETQ. CDR3 in DNA: TGCGCCAGCAGCTTGGATGGGATAGATACGCAGTATTTT. This translates into CASSLDGIDTQYF.

This clonotype appeared a few times. The chain combines TRBV27 with TRBJ2-2; TRBD2 agrees at 14 bases. Trimming cost V 2 bases and J 6 bases; bases outside gene matches: 8. CDR1 and CDR2 from the germline V gene are MNHEY and SMNVEV (reference sequence). The CDR3 loop spans 18 amino acids. DNA for the CDR3: TGTGCCAGCAGTTTACGCCTGGGACTAGCGGGAGTGCCCGGGGAGCTGTTTTTT. It codes for CASSLRLGLAGVPGELFF.

The chain carries TRBV7-9 and TRBJ2-5; tentative D call: TRBD1 (6 bases). The CDR3 extends over 13 amino acids. Trimming took off 5 bases at V and 2 bases at J, with 9 bases between the two ends. Germline CDR1 and CDR2: SEHNR and FQNEAQ (reference sequence). The CDR3 loop reads CASSVQGQETQYF. CDR3 sequence (DNA): TGTGCCAGCAGCGTACAGGGTCAAGAGACCCAGTACTTC. Together with reference TRBV7-9 and TRBJ2-5, the CDR3 gives the full variable domain: DTGVSQNPRHKITKRGQNVTFRCDPISEHNRLYWYRQTLGQGPEFLTYFQNEAQLEKSRLLSDRFSAERPKGSFSTLEIQRTEQGDSAMYLCASSVQGQETQYFGPGTRLLVL.

This clonotype appeared a few times. The genes are TRBV3-1 and TRBJ2-3, with 11 bases identical to TRBD2. This CDR3 is 18 amino acids long. J gave up 4 bases and V 0 bases, and 9 bases lay outside the gene matches. Germline loops: CDR1 LGHDT, CDR2 YNNKEL (reference sequence). Here the CDR3 reads CASSQDGIAGGLADTQYF. The CDR3, as DNA: TGTGCCAGCAGCCAAGATGGAATAGCGGGAGGGCTGGCAGATACGCAGTATTTT.

This clonotype came up a few times. CDR3 coding DNA: TGTGCCAGCAGCGTACTAAGTGATAATTCACCCCTCCACTTT. This codes for CASSVLSDNSPLHF. The chain is built from TRBV9 and TRBJ1-6; D remains ambiguous. Germline V lookup: CDR1 SGDLS, CDR2 YYNGEE. The germline V and J ends were trimmed by 1 base and 5 bases, with 7 bases remaining between them. This CDR3 has 14 amino acids.